The clone carrying this T cell receptor beta chain was observed once. Antigen specificity is unknown. With 60 Vbeta and 13 Jbeta primers, the PCR was carried out. This table comes from immunoSEQ multiplex PCR, and its TCRdb copy is limited to in-frame clones, with some not included. The sample includes 110,000 to 150,000 clones, roughly 74% seen only once; the top ten take about 2.4%. The CDR3 runs to 14 residues. Germline V gene sequence: CDR1 SGHRS, CDR2 YFSETQ. Deletions cut 4 bases from V and 2 bases from J, with 10 bases between. The data belong to a study of cytomegalovirus exposure and HLA in healthy donors. Points from the study as a whole: Later analysis identified 15,000 to 20,000 TCR beta sequences associated with HLA alleles, using a false discovery rate threshold of 0.05. Indistinguishable V segments, including TRBV6-2 and TRBV6-3, were excluded.

The clonotype comes from a woman aged 18-29 years in good health and CMV-seropositive. The V gene is TRBV5-1, the J gene TRBJ1-3; weak D call: TRBD1 (6 bases). The source material was PBMCs. The CDR3 DNA follows: TGCGCCAGCAGCGGAACAGGGACTGGAAACACCATATATTTT. Translating it yields CASSGTGTGNTIYF.